This T cell receptor (beta chain) emerged from a study of blood T cell repertoires in COVID-19. Whole-study context: PBMCs, B-cell-depleted T cells, or T cells were the source of the cDNA or gDNA that made up the material.

The recovered donors of Cohort 3 showed two negative PCRs, clearance, or symptom resolution. V lost 6 bases and J lost 1; bases outside the gene matches: 8. Germline assignment: CDR1 MDHEN and CDR2 SYDVKM. The CDR3 sequence is 16 residues long. Per the authors' pipeline: Reference gene primer amplification in the assay estimated nucleated cell counts. Generated by immunoSEQ multiplex PCR, the TCRdb table keeps only in-frame clones and is missing some. V and J calls and clone size are given by that table; D and trimming were obtained from the DNA. The repertoire holds about 330,000 clones, with around 90% as singletons.

The material sequenced was PBMCs or T cells enriched from blood (not recorded which). V gene TRBV28 combines with J gene TRBJ2-3; 9 nucleotides line up with TRBD2. The TCR sequence derives from a man aged 25 to 40 who had recovered from COVID-19. The CDR3 DNA reads as TGTGCCAGCAGCGATCTAGAGCGGGGGGGCACAGATACGCAGTATTTT. Its protein is CASSDLERGGTDTQYF.